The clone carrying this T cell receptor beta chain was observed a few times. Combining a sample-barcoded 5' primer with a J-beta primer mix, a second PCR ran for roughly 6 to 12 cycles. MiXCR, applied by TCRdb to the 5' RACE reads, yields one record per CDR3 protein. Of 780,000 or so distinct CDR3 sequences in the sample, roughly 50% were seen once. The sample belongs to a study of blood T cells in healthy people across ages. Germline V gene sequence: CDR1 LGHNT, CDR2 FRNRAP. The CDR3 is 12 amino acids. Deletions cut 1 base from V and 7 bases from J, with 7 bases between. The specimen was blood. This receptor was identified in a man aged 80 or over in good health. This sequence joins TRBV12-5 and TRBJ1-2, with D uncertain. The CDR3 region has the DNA TGTGCTAGTGGTTTGGATGACACTGGCTACACCTTC. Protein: CASGLDDTGYTF.